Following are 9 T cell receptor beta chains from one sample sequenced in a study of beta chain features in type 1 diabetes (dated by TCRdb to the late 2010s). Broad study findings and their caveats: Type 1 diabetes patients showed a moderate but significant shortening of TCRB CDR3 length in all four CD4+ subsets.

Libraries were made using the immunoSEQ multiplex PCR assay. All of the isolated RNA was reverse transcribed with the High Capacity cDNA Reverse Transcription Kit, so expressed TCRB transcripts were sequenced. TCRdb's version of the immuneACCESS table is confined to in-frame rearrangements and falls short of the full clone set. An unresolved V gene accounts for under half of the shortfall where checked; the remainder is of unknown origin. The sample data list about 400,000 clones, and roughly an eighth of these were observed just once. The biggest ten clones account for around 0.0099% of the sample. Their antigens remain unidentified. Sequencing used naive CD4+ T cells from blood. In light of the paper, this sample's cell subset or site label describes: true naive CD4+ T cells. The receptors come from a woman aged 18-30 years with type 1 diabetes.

CDR3 coding DNA: TGTGCCAGCAGGAGGACAGAGTATGGCTACACCTTC. This encodes CASRRTEYGYTF. The chain links TRBV28 to TRBJ1-2; a possible D gene is TRBD1 (6 bases). This CDR3 is 12 amino acids long. Germline CDR1 is MDHEN and CDR2 is SYDVKM. The ends were cut back, 6 bases at V and 5 bases at J, with 10 bases in the middle.

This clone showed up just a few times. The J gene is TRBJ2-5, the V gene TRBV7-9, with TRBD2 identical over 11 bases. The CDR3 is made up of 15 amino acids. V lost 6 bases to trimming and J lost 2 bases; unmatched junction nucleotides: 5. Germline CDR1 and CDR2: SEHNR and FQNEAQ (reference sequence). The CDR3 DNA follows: TGTGCCAGCAGATCTGGGACTAGCGGACAAGAGACCCAGTACTTC. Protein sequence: CASRSGTSGQETQYF.

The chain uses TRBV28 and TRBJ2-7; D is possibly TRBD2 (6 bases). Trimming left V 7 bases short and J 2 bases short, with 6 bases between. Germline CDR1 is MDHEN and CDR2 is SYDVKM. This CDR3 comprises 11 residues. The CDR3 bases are TGTGCCAGCACTAGCGCCTACGAGCAGTACTTC. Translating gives CASTSAYEQYF.

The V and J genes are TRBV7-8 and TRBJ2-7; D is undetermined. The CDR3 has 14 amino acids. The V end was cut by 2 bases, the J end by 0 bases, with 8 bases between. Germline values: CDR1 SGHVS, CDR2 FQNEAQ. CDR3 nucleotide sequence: TGTGCCAGCAGCTTAAACTACTTCTCCTACGAGCAGTACTTC. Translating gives CASSLNYFSYEQYF.

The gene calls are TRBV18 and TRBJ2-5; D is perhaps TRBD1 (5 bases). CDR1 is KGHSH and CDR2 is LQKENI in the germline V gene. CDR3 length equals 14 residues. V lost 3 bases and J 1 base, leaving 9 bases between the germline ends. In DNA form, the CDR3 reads TGTGCCAGCTCACCGCAGGGTCCCCAAGAGACCCAGTACTTC. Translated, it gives CASSPQGPQETQYF.

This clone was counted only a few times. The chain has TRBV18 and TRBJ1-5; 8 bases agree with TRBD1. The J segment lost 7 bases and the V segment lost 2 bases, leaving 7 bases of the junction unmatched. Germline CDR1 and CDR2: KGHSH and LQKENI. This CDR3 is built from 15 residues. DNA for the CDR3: TGTGCCAGCTCACCAATTGGACAGGGCGGGCAGCCCCAGCATTTT. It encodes CASSPIGQGGQPQHF.

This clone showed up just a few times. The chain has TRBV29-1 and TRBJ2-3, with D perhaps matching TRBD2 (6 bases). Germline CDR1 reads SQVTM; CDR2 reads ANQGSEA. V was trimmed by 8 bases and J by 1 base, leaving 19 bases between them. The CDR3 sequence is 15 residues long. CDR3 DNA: TGCAGCTGGTCCAGGGACTGGGAACGCACAGATACGCAGTATTTT. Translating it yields CSWSRDWERTDTQYF.

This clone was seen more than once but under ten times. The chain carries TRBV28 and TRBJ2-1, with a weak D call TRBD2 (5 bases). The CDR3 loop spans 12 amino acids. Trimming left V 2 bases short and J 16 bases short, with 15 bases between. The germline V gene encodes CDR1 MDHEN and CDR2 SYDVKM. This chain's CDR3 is CASSLAGGPRFF. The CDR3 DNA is TGTGCCAGCAGTTTAGCGGGCGGCCCCCGATTCTTC.

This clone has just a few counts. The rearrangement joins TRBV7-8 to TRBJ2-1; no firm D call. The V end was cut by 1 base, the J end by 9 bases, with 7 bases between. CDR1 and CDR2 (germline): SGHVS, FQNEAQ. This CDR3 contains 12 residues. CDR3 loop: CASSLGAGEQFF. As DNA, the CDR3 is TGTGCCAGCAGCTTAGGAGCTGGTGAGCAGTTCTTC.